Presented here are 10 T cell receptor beta chains from one specimen sequenced in a study of OX40 agonist ivuxolimab in advanced cancers. Measured with immunoSEQ multiplex PCR; TCRdb has only the in-frame clones, and not every one. The sample includes 43,000 or so clones, about 87% of them seen just once. The sample in question was CD4+ or CD8+ T cells sorted from blood, obtained in a trial of the OX40 agonist ivuxolimab. The receptor source for this set is an adult with an advanced solid tumor such as melanoma, head and neck, liver or kidney cancer.

This clone showed up just once. This CDR3 is CASSTDRAGAGELFF. The CDR3 DNA sequence: TGTGCCAGCTCAACTGACAGGGCTGGCGCCGGGGAGCTGTTTTTT. The rearrangement joins TRBV18 to TRBJ2-2; 7 bases line up with TRBD1. The CDR3 is made up of 15 amino acids. With V trimmed by 5 bases and J by 6 bases, 9 bases remained unmatched. Germline CDR1 KGHSH, CDR2 LQKENI. The full variable domain, in which reference TRBV18 and TRBJ2-2 provide the parts outside the CDR3, is NAGVMQNPRHLVRRRGQEARLRCSPMKGHSHVYWYRQLPEEGLKFMVYLQKENIIDESGMPKERFSAEFPKEGPSILRIQQVVRGDSAAYFCASSTDRAGAGELFFGEGSRLTVL.

This clone has more than one count but fewer than ten. V usage is TRBV19 and J usage is TRBJ2-5; D unresolved. Germline CDR1 reads LNHDA; CDR2 reads SQIVND (reference sequence). The length of the CDR3 is 11 residues. Trimming left V 10 bases short and J 2 bases short, with 8 bases between. CDR3 nucleotides: TGTGCCACCGAACAGCAAGAGACCCAGTACTTC. Protein sequence: CATEQQETQYF.

The V and J genes are TRBV5-4 and TRBJ2-3, with 7 bases fitting TRBD2. Germline CDR1 is SGHNT and CDR2 is YYREEE (reference sequence). The J segment lost 0 bases and the V segment lost 7 bases, leaving 8 bases of the junction unmatched. CDR3 length: 15 amino acids. CDR3 coding DNA: TGTGCCAGCCGGTTGGGGGGGGTAAGCACAGATACGCAGTATTTT. It encodes CASRLGGVSTDTQYF.

The chain employs TRBV19 and TRBJ2-5; D gene ambiguous. The germline V gene encodes CDR1 LNHDA and CDR2 SQIVND (reference sequence). The CDR3 totals 12 residues. The germline V and J ends were trimmed by 4 bases and 0 bases, with 3 bases remaining between them. The CDR3 DNA reads as TGTGCCAGTAGTACTTACCAAGAGACCCAGTACTTC. Translating it yields CASSTYQETQYF.

DNA of the CDR3: TGCGCCAGCAGCTTGTACAGCTCTTCCTACGAGCAGTACTTC. Encoded protein: CASSLYSSSYEQYF. The chain employs TRBV5-1 and TRBJ2-7; D is uncertain. The V and J ends lost 1 base and 1 base respectively, with 9 bases between them. CDR1 SGHRS and CDR2 YFSETQ come from the germline V gene. CDR3 size: 14 residues.

The chain employs TRBV19 and TRBJ2-5, with D perhaps TRBD1 (5 bases). Trimming cost V 5 bases and J 2 bases, with 12 bases left between them. The CDR3 consists of 14 residues. Germline V gene lookup returns CDR1 LNHDA and CDR2 SQIVND (reference sequence). CDR3 amino acids: CASSDGALQETQYF. The DNA for the CDR3 is TGTGCCAGTAGTGATGGGGCGTTACAAGAGACCCAGTACTTC.

CDR3: CASSEGWSSEAFF. The CDR3 bases are TGTGCCAGTAGTGAGGGGTGGAGCTCTGAAGCTTTCTTT. The V gene is TRBV19, the J gene TRBJ1-1, with a possible D match to TRBD1 (5 bases). Germline V gene data show CDR1 as LNHDA and CDR2 as SQIVND (reference sequence). The germline V and J ends were trimmed by 5 bases and 6 bases, with 13 bases remaining between them. The CDR3 extends over 13 amino acids.

The chain has TRBV19 and TRBJ1-3; D not certain. CDR3 length: 14 amino acids. Trimming stripped 7 bases from V and 0 bases from J, with 10 bases between. Per the germline V gene, CDR1 is LNHDA and CDR2 is SQIVND (reference sequence). CDR3 region: CASIKGYSGNTIYF. As DNA, the CDR3 is TGTGCCAGTATTAAAGGGTACTCTGGAAACACCATATATTTT.

The chain combines TRBV29-1 with TRBJ1-5; 10 bases match TRBD1. The junction had 3 bases not matched to a gene; V was cut back by 4 bases and J by 6 bases. The CDR3 contains 13 residues. Germline V gives CDR1 SQVTM, CDR2 ANQGSEA. The CDR3 loop reads CSVGQGASQPQHF. The CDR3 nucleotides read TGCAGCGTTGGACAGGGGGCAAGTCAGCCCCAGCATTTT.

The gene calls are TRBV18 and TRBJ2-3; 9 nucleotides align to TRBD2. V dropped 6 bases and J dropped 3; count of bases not matched to a gene: 7. The CDR3 runs 15 residues. The germline gives CDR1 KGHSH, CDR2 LQKENI. The CDR3 loop reads CASSAVAGVTDTQYF. The DNA of the CDR3 is TGTGCCAGCTCTGCAGTAGCGGGAGTTACAGATACGCAGTATTTT.